These 9 T cell receptor beta chains were all obtained from the same sample, sequenced in a study of CD8 T cells in Susac syndrome. Reverse transcription of about 0.5 to 1 ug RNA was carried out with random hexamers. TCRdb independently ran MiXCR on the immunoSEQ multiplex PCR reads; one entry per CDR3 protein. Among about 200,000 distinct CDR3 sequences, roughly 94% were seen once, and the ten largest hold less than 0.11%. Sequenced: CD4+ T cells from PBMCs. These receptors all stem from a human donor in good health.

J is TRBJ2-1 and V is TRBV20-1, with TRBD1 matching over 12 bases. The junction had 5 bases not matched to a gene; V was cut back by 4 bases and J by 7 bases. This CDR3 has 14 amino acids. CDR1 is DFQATT, CDR2 SNEGSKA, per germline (reference sequence). CDR3 loop: CSATGTGGLNEQFF. Here the CDR3 DNA reads TGCAGTGCTACCGGGACAGGGGGCTTGAATGAGCAGTTCTTC.

The chain links TRBV20-1 to TRBJ2-3; 7 bases match TRBD2. The CDR3 sequence is 15 residues long. The V gene's germline CDR1 is DFQATT and CDR2 SNEGSKA (reference sequence). CDR3 protein: CRGDQAGVGTDTQYF. The CDR3 DNA sequence: TGCAGGGGGGATCAGGCGGGAGTTGGCACAGATACGCAGTATTTT.

As to this clonotype: A read error is likely, as this CDR3 ends without the conserved phenylalanine or tryptophan. Because the CDR3's place on the DNA is in doubt, the DNA is left out and the CDR3 is given as listed by TCRdb. This chain links TRBV5-1 with TRBJ2-1; the table's D gene call, TRBD1, was not cross checked with the DNA. The CDR3 is 10 amino acids in total, end residues counted. From germline, CDR1 is SGHRS and CDR2 YFSETQ. CDR3 region: CASSLGRPLV.

The table lists this clonotype with a count of one. This sequence joins TRBV3-1 and TRBJ2-1; TRBD1 is a possible D gene (5 bases). The CDR3 loop spans 15 amino acids. CDR1 and CDR2 (germline): LGHDT, YNNKEL (reference sequence). V shed 0 bases and J shed 9 bases, with 15 bases lying between them. CDR3 DNA sequence: TGTGCCAGCAGCCAAGAAGGGGCGGTCCTCCGTGAGCAGTTCTTC. Translation gives CASSQEGAVLREQFF.

The chain recombines TRBV4-1 with TRBJ2-3; possible D gene TRBD2, 7 bases. The CDR3 covers 16 residues. V gave up 3 bases and J gave up 3 bases, with 16 bases separating them. Germline lookup yields CDR1 MGHRA and CDR2 YSYEKL. The DNA of the CDR3 is TGCGCCAGCAGCCATAAGAGGGGGAGGGTTACAGATACGCAGTATTTT. It translates to CASSHKRGRVTDTQYF.

The rearrangement uses TRBV20-1 and TRBJ2-1, with D uncertain. Germline loops: CDR1 DFQATT, CDR2 SNEGSKA (reference sequence). CDR3 length: 15 amino acids. Trimming shortened V by 5 bases and J by 0 bases, and 14 bases separated the two germline ends. The CDR3 DNA sequence: TGCAGTGCTGGGCGAGACTCTAGCTCCTACAATGAGCAGTTCTTC. This encodes CSAGRDSSSYNEQFF.

V is TRBV30 and J is TRBJ1-2; D may be TRBD1 (5 bases). The CDR3 is 13 amino acids. V gave up 0 bases and J gave up 3 bases, with 8 bases separating them. From germline, CDR1 is GTSNPN and CDR2 SVGIG (reference sequence). This CDR3 reads CAWSVRGDYGYTF. Here the CDR3 DNA reads TGTGCCTGGAGTGTACGAGGGGACTATGGCTACACCTTC.

The genes are TRBV4-1 and TRBJ1-1, with 8 bases that match TRBD1. J was trimmed by 2 bases and V by 1 base; bases with no gene match: 3. The CDR3 length is 15 residues. Germline V gene data show CDR1 as MGHRA and CDR2 as YSYEKL. The CDR3 spells CASSQVDRENTEAFF. Written as DNA, the CDR3 is TGCGCCAGCAGCCAAGTGGACAGGGAAAACACTGAAGCTTTCTTT.

The chain recombines TRBV19 with TRBJ2-2, with 7 bases lining up with TRBD1. CDR1 is LNHDA and CDR2 is SQIVND in the germline V gene (reference sequence). After removal of 3 bases from V and 7 bases from J, the junction contained 2 bases not matched to a gene. The CDR3 has 13 residues. The CDR3 DNA sequence: TGTGCCAGTAGTATTCAGGGGGTCGGGGAGCTGTTTTTT. Encoded protein: CASSIQGVGELFF.